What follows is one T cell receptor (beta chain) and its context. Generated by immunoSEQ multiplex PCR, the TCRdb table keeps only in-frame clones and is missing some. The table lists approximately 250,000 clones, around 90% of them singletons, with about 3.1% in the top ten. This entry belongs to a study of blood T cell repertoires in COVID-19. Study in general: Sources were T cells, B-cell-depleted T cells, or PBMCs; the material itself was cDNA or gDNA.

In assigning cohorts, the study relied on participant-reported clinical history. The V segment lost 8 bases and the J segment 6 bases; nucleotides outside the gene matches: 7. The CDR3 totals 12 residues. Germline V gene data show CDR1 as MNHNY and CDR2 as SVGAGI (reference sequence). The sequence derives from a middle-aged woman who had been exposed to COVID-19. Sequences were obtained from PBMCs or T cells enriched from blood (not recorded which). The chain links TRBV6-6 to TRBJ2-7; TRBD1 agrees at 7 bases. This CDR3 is CASSGQAVEQYF. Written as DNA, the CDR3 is TGTGCCAGCTCAGGACAGGCGGTCGAGCAGTACTTC.